The clone carrying this T cell receptor (beta chain) appeared once. This sample was included in a study of blood T cell repertoires in COVID-19. Libraries were prepared by immunoSEQ multiplex PCR; TCRdb keeps only in-frame clonotypes and omits some of them. The data show hundreds of thousands of clones, 90% seen once. The CDR3 has 15 residues. Germline-derived CDR1 and CDR2 are SGDLS and YYNGEE. V dropped 4 bases and J dropped 3; count of bases not matched to a gene: 7. The chain is built from TRBV9 and TRBJ1-5; 7 bases match TRBD1. The sequence was collected from a woman aged 40-49 years with COVID-19, enrolled during active disease. The sequencing sample was made of peripheral blood. The CDR3 sequence is CASSPSGQSNQPQHF. For the CDR3, the DNA is TGTGCCAGCAGCCCCTCGGGACAGTCCAATCAGCCCCAGCATTTT.